The T cell receptor beta chain described here comes from a study of blood T cell repertoires in COVID-19. The method was immunoSEQ multiplex PCR; TCRdb's version includes in-frame clones alone and lacks a portion of them. This repertoire shows tens of thousands of clones, 82% found once; its top ten account for around 4.2%. The CDR3 sequence is 11 residues long. V lost 4 bases, J lost 6 bases, and 7 bases lay in between. Germline loops: CDR1 SQVTM, CDR2 ANQGSEA. The sequencing sample was made of peripheral blood. V gene TRBV29-1 combines with J gene TRBJ2-1; unclear D gene. This receptor was taken from a woman in her seventies with acute or convalescent COVID-19. CDR3: CSVVTTNEQFF. The CDR3 nucleotides read TGCAGCGTTGTTACAACCAATGAGCAGTTCTTC.